These 14 T cell receptor beta chains were sequenced from one sample in a study of blood T cells in healthy people across ages (dated by TCRdb to between 2014 and 2017). Library preparation used 5' RACE. Sequenced using an Illumina HiSeq 2500. The second PCR ran for roughly 6 to 11 cycles and used a J-beta primer mix along with a sample-barcoded 5' primer. TCRdb's own reprocessing of the public reads used fastp at Q25 and MiXCR and kept productive beta chains. Rows matching on CDR3 protein sequence are summarized as one entry with the most common DNA and genes. The sample table contains more than 900,000 distinct CDR3 sequences; only one count was recorded for almost 25% of them. Around 0.75% of the sample is in the top ten clones. The data were also submitted as part of a second study, on T cells of mothers and their children.

Sequenced sample: blood. Every receptor here comes from a girl aged 2 to 9 in good health.

The chain joins TRBV12-3 or TRBV12-4 to TRBJ2-1, with D perhaps matching TRBD1 (5 bases). V was cut by 8 bases and J by 4 bases, with 9 bases left in between. The CDR3 loop spans 12 amino acids. The CDR3 coding sequence is TGTGCCAGCCGACAGCCTTACAATGAGCAGTTCTTC. Its protein is CASRQPYNEQFF.

The sample holds a few counts of this clonotype. V and J are TRBV29-1 and TRBJ2-6; TRBD1 agrees at 8 bases. The CDR3 is made up of 15 amino acids. The germline V gene encodes CDR1 SQVTM and CDR2 ANQGSEA. Trimming at V came to 6 bases and at J to 0 bases, leaving 4 bases not matched to a gene. CDR3 loop: CSVRDRNSGANVLTF. CDR3 in DNA: TGCAGCGTCCGGGACAGGAACTCTGGGGCCAACGTCCTGACTTTC. Using reference TRBV29-1 and TRBJ2-6 for the parts outside the CDR3, the full variable domain is SAVISQKPSRDICQRGTSLTIQCQVDSQVTMMFWYRQQPGQSLTLIATANQGSEATYESGFVIDKFPISRPNLTFSTLTVSNMSPEDSSIYLCSVRDRNSGANVLTFGAGSRLTVL.

The chain links TRBV7-9 to TRBJ2-7; 7 bases align to TRBD2. CDR1 and CDR2 from the germline V gene are SEHNR and FQNEAQ (reference sequence). The V segment lost 3 bases and the J segment 7 bases; nucleotides outside the gene matches: 3. The CDR3 contains 12 residues. The CDR3 DNA follows: TGTGCCAGCAGCTTTTACGGGGGGGAGCAGTACTTC. This sequence encodes CASSFYGGEQYF.

This sequence joins TRBV7-9 and TRBJ1-2, with D tentatively TRBD1 (5 bases). The CDR3 consists of 14 residues. Germline V gives CDR1 SEHNR, CDR2 FQNEAQ (reference sequence). V was clipped by 4 bases and J by 6 bases, with 15 bases between them. The CDR3 reads CASSSLRDGDGYTF. The CDR3 bases are TGTGCCAGCAGCTCCTTGAGGGACGGGGATGGCTACACCTTC.

This clonotype was counted between two and nine times. The rearrangement uses TRBV20-1 and TRBJ2-4; either TRBD1 or TRBD2 may fit D (5 bases each). The CDR3 runs 15 residues. The V end was cut by 0 bases, the J end by 4 bases, with 13 bases between. Per germline, CDR1 DFQATT and CDR2 SNEGSKA (reference sequence). CDR3: CSARDLGPLKNIQYF. The CDR3 DNA is TGCAGTGCTAGAGATCTGGGACCCCTTAAAAACATTCAGTACTTC.

In its sample, this clonotype was seen once. An end of the junction differs from the germline gene, which may be a read error. The CDR3 reads CASSLVEADYGYTF. The CDR3 nucleotides read TGTGCCAGCAGCTTAGTGGAAGCGGACTATGGTTACACCTTC. J is TRBJ1-2 and V is TRBV7-9; D unclear. Germline V gene lookup returns CDR1 SEHNR and CDR2 FQNEAQ (reference sequence). The CDR3 runs to 14 residues.

This sequence joins TRBV7-9 and TRBJ1-2; D is unresolved. This CDR3 has 12 amino acids. Between the trimmed V and J ends, which lost 5 bases and 12 bases, there was a span of 16 bases. Germline CDR1 reads SEHNR; CDR2 reads FQNEAQ (reference sequence). The CDR3 region has the DNA TGTGCCAGCAGCCTCTACGGGGAGGGCCACACCTTC. The encoded protein is CASSLYGEGHTF.

V usage is TRBV28 and J usage is TRBJ2-1; D is possibly TRBD2 (6 bases). The J call is uncertain, as TRBJ2-5 better fits the DNA end. CDR1 and CDR2 (germline): MDHEN, SYDVKM. There are 16 residues in the CDR3. CDR3 amino acids: CASSPHRAGGKETQYF. In DNA, the CDR3 is TGTGCCAGCAGTCCTCATAGGGCAGGCGGGAAAGAGACCCAGTACTTC.

The chain couples TRBV28 to TRBJ2-5; TRBD2 might be the D (7 bases). Trimming removed 4 bases at V and 5 bases at J, with 26 bases between. The CDR3 length is 18 residues. The germline CDR1 and CDR2 sequences are MDHEN and SYDVKM. CDR3 residues: CASSSPSGGGSERETQYF. DNA for the CDR3: TGTGCCAGCAGTTCCCCTTCGGGGGGCGGCTCGGAGCGGGAGACCCAGTACTTC. The full variable domain, rest sourced from reference TRBV28 and TRBJ2-5, is DVKVTQSSRYLVKRTGEKVFLECVQDMDHENMFWYRQDPGLGLRLIYFSYDVKMKEKGDIPEGYSVSREKKERFSLILESASTNQTSMYLCASSSPSGGGSERETQYFGPGTRLLVL.

The rearrangement uses TRBV4-2 and TRBJ2-7; D is uncertain. Germline loops: CDR1 LGHNA, CDR2 YNFKEQ. The length of the CDR3 is 14 residues. Trimming removed 0 bases at V and 0 bases at J, with 6 bases between. The CDR3 nucleotides read TGTGCCAGCAGCCAAGATAAGGCCTCCTACGAGCAGTACTTC. Translating it yields CASSQDKASYEQYF.

The rearrangement uses TRBV3-1 and TRBJ2-5, with 10 bases matching TRBD2. J was trimmed by 5 bases and V by 2 bases; bases with no gene match: 5. Germline CDR1 and CDR2: LGHDT and YNNKEL (reference sequence). The CDR3 sequence is 15 residues long. The CDR3 nucleotides are TGTGCCAGCAGCCAAAGCGGGAGGGCCCTCGAGACCCAGTACTTC. Translation: CASSQSGRALETQYF.

This chain links TRBV3-1 with TRBJ2-1, with D uncertain. This CDR3 comprises 13 residues. Looked up from germline, CDR1 is LGHDT and CDR2 is YNNKEL (reference sequence). Trimming stripped 5 bases from V and 7 bases from J, with 12 bases between. CDR3 region: CASSSRARNEQFF. CDR3 in DNA: TGTGCCAGCAGCTCCCGGGCCCGAAATGAGCAGTTCTTC.

The chain couples TRBV5-6 to TRBJ2-1; D gene ambiguous. Germline loops: CDR1 SGHDT, CDR2 YYEEEE. Between the trimmed V and J ends, which lost 0 bases and 1 base, there was a span of 5 bases. CDR3 length equals 14 residues. CDR3 protein: CASSLDKSYNEQFF. In DNA, the CDR3 is TGTGCCAGCAGCTTGGACAAATCCTACAATGAGCAGTTCTTC.

The genes are TRBV25-1 and TRBJ1-2; 8 bases map to TRBD1. The CDR3 has 16 amino acids. V trimming: 3 bases; J trimming: 4 bases; junction bases outside the gene matches: 10. CDR1 is MGHDK, CDR2 SYGVNS, per germline. The DNA of the CDR3 is TGTGCCAGCAGTGATCCCGGGACAGGTGATTTCTATGGCTACACCTTC. It is translated as CASSDPGTGDFYGYTF.